This TCR beta chain was observed in a study of vaccination and CD4 T cells after COVID-19. The overall study: For control cultures, the treatment was a CEFX pool, an HIV-1 Nef pool, or no peptide.

Sequenced with the Oncomine TCR Beta short-read assay was DNA taken from cultured CD4+ T cells. In TCRdb, the PCR reads were re-called with MiXCR into one record per CDR3 protein. This table has about 5,700 distinct CDR3 sequences, 25% to 30% appearing once. General observations from the study: Convalescent patients had a median approximately 86% of post-vaccine SARS-CoV-2-reactive clones that were detected only after vaccination, not before it.

The treatment was: roughly 10-day PBMC culture with coronavirus spike peptide pools or control peptides (ViraFEST assay). From the unexposed donor, CD4+ T cells were collected ahead of the COVID-19 pandemic (2011-2018). ViraFEST grew antigen-specific T cells using peptide pools, then sequenced TCRs. Unexposed-donor CD4+ T cells were probed with SARS-CoV-2 S/N and four cold-coronavirus spikes, cells permitting. This clonotype has just a few counts. Its antigen is not identified. The CDR3 runs to 15 residues. Germline V gene data show CDR1 as LNHDA and CDR2 as SQIVND (reference sequence). Trimming took off 6 bases at V and 6 bases at J, with 18 bases between the two ends.

The V call is TRBV19, the J call TRBJ1-5, with D possibly being TRBD1 (5 bases). The TCR sequence derives from a human donor in good health. Sequencing was carried out using CD4+ T cells from blood, cultured in vitro. As DNA, the CDR3 is TGTGCCAGTAGCCTCGGGACCCTAGGTGTTCAGCCCCAGCATTTT. Amino acids: CASSLGTLGVQPQHF.